These T cell receptor beta chains were read from a single sample in a study of T cell changes during pregnancy in multiple sclerosis. This table comes from immunoSEQ multiplex PCR, and its TCRdb copy is limited to in-frame clones, with some not included. The sample has tens of thousands of clones, roughly 89% seen once. The sequencing here drew on peripheral blood, taken after pregnancy. The receptors derive from a female donor in good health, enrolled as a control in a pregnancy study. CDR3s include the opening cysteine and the closing phenylalanine or tryptophan. A D gene is named only where the DNA matches it firmly. Size values are once, few and many counts, or a class for expanded clones, and some rows have none.

NA,15,TRBD1,TRBJ2-5,TRBV7-2,TGTGCCAGCAGCTTAGTGGGACAGGCCCAAGAGACCCAGTACTTC,CASSLVGQAQETQYF
NA,18,TRBD2,TRBJ2-5,TRBV27,TGTGCCAGCAGTTTAGGATTTCCTAGCGGGGGTACACAAGAGACCCAGTACTTC,CASSLGFPSGGTQETQYF
NA,14,NA,TRBJ1-2,TRBV6-1,TGTGCCAGCAGTGAAGTCCGGCACGGGTATGGCTACACCTTC,CASSEVRHGYGYTF
NA,15,TRBD1,TRBJ1-1,TRBV7-2,TGTGCCAGCAGCTTACACCCAGGGGGTGAAACTGAAGCTTTCTTT,CASSLHPGGETEAFF
NA,14,NA,TRBJ1-4,TRBV19,TGTGCCAGTACCTCGAGGGTTACTAATGAAAAACTGTTTTTT,CASTSRVTNEKLFF
few,15,NA,TRBJ1-1,TRBV19,TGTGCCAGTAGTATCCTTCGGGGCGGGGGCACTGAAGCTTTCTTT,CASSILRGGGTEAFF
NA,14,NA,TRBJ2-3,TRBV5-1,TGCGCCAGCAGCTTCGGGACTAGCACAGATACGCAGTATTTT,CASSFGTSTDTQYF
NA,15,TRBD2,TRBJ2-7,TRBV6-1,TGTGCCAGCAGTGTAGGACTAGCGGGCTCCTACGAGCAGTACTTC,CASSVGLAGSYEQYF
NA,15,NA,TRBJ1-2,TRBV5-1,TGCGCCAGCAGCTCTGGTTTTCAGGGCCCCTATGGCTACACCTTC,CASSSGFQGPYGYTF
once,13,TRBD1,TRBJ2-1,TRBV7-3,TGTGCCAGCAGCCCCAACAGGGGGAATGAGCAGTTCTTC,CASSPNRGNEQFF
once,12,TRBD1,TRBJ1-1,TRBV7-2,TGTGCCAGCAGCCCCGGGACAGGGGGCGCTTTCTTT,CASSPGTGGAFF
NA,13,TRBD1,TRBJ2-5,TRBV7-2,TGTGCCAGCAGCTTACCAGGGGGTTCGGCCCAGTACTTC,CASSLPGGSAQYF
NA,15,TRBD1,TRBJ2-7,TRBV19,TGTGCCAGTACCCCGGGACAGGGGAAGACCTACGAGCAGTACTTC,CASTPGQGKTYEQYF
NA,11,NA,TRBJ1-1,TRBV7-2,TGTGCCAGCAGCCGGGGGTTTGGAGCTTTCTTT,CASSRGFGAFF
NA,15,TRBD1,TRBJ1-2,TRBV18,TGTGCCAGCTCACCAACGGCGGACAGGGGATATGGCTACACCTTC,CASSPTADRGYGYTF
NA,15,TRBD1,TRBJ1-4,TRBV14,TGTGCCAGCAGCCAAGGGCGGGACAGGGTGGAAAAACTGTTTTTT,CASSQGRDRVEKLFF
NA,14,TRBD1,TRBJ1-1,TRBV6-1,TGTGCCAGCAGTGATCCGACAGGGGTCACTGAAGCTTTCTTT,CASSDPTGVTEAFF
NA,13,NA,TRBJ2-3,TRBV11-2,TGTGCCAGCAGCCTACGTAGCACAGATACGCAGTATTTT,CASSLRSTDTQYF
NA,16,TRBD1,TRBJ2-7,TRBV19,TGTGCCAGTAGTATGCAGGGGGCTGGGGGCTCCTACGAGCAGTACTTC,CASSMQGAGGSYEQYF
NA,18,NA,TRBJ1-4,TRBV7-9,TGTGCCAGCAGCTTAGTCGGAGGAGGGATCGTAACTAATGAAAAACTGTTTTTT,CASSLVGGGIVTNEKLFF
NA,15,TRBD1,TRBJ1-2,TRBV6-5,TGTGCCAGCAGTCCTACTGGACAGGGTCCTTATGGCTACACCTTC,CASSPTGQGPYGYTF
NA,14,NA,TRBJ1-6,TRBV7-9,TGTGCCAGCAGCCAACAGGCGGAATCATCACCCCTCCACTTT,CASSQQAESSPLHF
NA,14,TRBD1,TRBJ1-2,TRBV10-3,TGTGCCATCAGTTCGGGACAGGGGCCTGATGGCTACACCTTC,CAISSGQGPDGYTF
NA,16,TRBD2,TRBJ2-5,TRBV9,TGTGCCAGCAGCCCAACTCCACTAGCGGGGATGGAGACCCAGTACTTC,CASSPTPLAGMETQYF
once,16,NA,TRBJ2-7,TRBV9,TGTGCCAGCAGCCCCATAGGAGGGTATCCATCCTACGAGCAGTACTTC,CASSPIGGYPSYEQYF
NA,14,TRBD1,TRBJ1-1,TRBV6-4,TGTGCCAGCAGTCCAGACCGGACAGGAGTGAGAGCTTTCTTT,CASSPDRTGVRAFF
few,13,TRBD1,TRBJ2-1,TRBV12-5,TGTGCTAGTGGTCAGACAGGGATTCAAGGACAGTTCTTC,CASGQTGIQGQFF
NA,13,NA,TRBJ1-2,TRBV27,TGTGCCAGCAGTCCCCGAACTCGGGATGGCTACACCTTC,CASSPRTRDGYTF
NA,13,NA,TRBJ2-7,TRBV14,TGTGCCAGCAGCCAAGGACTCGGGGACGAGCAGTACTTC,CASSQGLGDEQYF
NA,15,NA,TRBJ2-7,TRBV5-5,TGTGCCAGCAGCTCAGGCAGGGGCGGGTGGTACGAGCAGTACTTC,CASSSGRGGWYEQYF
NA,17,TRBD1,TRBJ1-2,TRBV5-1,TGCGCCAGCAGCGTGGACCGAGGGACAGCAAGACAGTATGGCTACACCTTC,CASSVDRGTARQYGYTF